This T cell receptor beta chain was sequenced for a study of T cell responses to AZD1222 COVID-19 vaccine. The data were produced by immunoSEQ multiplex PCR, yet TCRdb's version contains in-frame clones alone and is incomplete. Here the sample spans roughly 150,000 clones, nearly 95% being singletons. Germline assignment: CDR1 KGHDR and CDR2 SFDVKD. V lost 2 bases and J lost 2, with 17 bases in between. The CDR3 consists of 18 residues. The chain links TRBV24-1 to TRBJ2-2; no clear D gene. The specimen comprised peripheral blood, sampled on day 0 of AZD1222 vaccination. The TCR originated in an adult in good health. CDR3 sequence (DNA): TGTGCCACCAGTGATTCTACGGGTCGCCGCACTAACACCGGGGAGCTGTTTTTT. Its protein is CATSDSTGRRTNTGELFF.